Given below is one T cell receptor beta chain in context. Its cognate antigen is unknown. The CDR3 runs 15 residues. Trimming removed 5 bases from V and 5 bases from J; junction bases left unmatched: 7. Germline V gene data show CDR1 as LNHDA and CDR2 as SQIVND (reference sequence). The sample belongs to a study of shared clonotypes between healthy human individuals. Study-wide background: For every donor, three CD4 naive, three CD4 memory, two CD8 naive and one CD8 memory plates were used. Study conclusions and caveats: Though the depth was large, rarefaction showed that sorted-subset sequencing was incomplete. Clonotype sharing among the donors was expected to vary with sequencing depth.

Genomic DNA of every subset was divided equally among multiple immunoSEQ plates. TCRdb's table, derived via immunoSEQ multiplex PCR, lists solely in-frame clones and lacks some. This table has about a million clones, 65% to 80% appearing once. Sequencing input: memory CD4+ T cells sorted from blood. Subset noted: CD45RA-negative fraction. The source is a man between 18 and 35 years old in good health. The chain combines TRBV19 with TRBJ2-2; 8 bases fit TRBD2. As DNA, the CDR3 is TGTGCCAGTAGTTTGGGACTAGTCTATACCGGGGAGCTGTTTTTT. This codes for CASSLGLVYTGELFF.